This TCR beta chain was obtained from a study of blood T cell repertoires in COVID-19. For the study at large: The United States, Italy and Spain provided the acute and convalescent COVID-19 samples.

Clinical history as reported by participants underpinned cohort assignment. Germline V gives CDR1 SNHLY, CDR2 FYNNEI. The CDR3 has 11 amino acids. The V and J ends lost 2 bases and 7 bases respectively, with 6 bases between them. Only in-frame clones appear in the TCRdb table, and some are missing; sequencing was by immunoSEQ multiplex PCR. The sample lists more than 250,000 clones; around 87% were seen once. This TCR derives from a woman aged 30 to 39 who had recovered from COVID-19. The sample consisted of PBMCs or T cells enriched from blood (not recorded which). The V and J genes are TRBV2 and TRBJ2-7, with D hard to call. The CDR3 reads CASSENGEQYF. The DNA of the CDR3 is TGTGCCAGCAGTGAAAACGGGGAGCAGTACTTC.